A single sample gave rise to the 27 T cell receptor beta chains below, sequenced in a study of preoperative IRX-2 immunotherapy in early breast cancer. Noted treatment: preoperative locoregional IRX-2 cytokine immunotherapy. The protocol was immunoSEQ multiplex PCR, while the TCRdb copy is restricted to in-frame clones and leaves out a portion. The sample includes roughly 23,000 clones, 80% to 90% of them seen just once. The starting material was tumor tissue, obtained after IRX-2 immunotherapy. These receptors all stem from a human donor with breast cancer.

The rearrangement links TRBV28 to TRBJ2-7; 12 bases are shared with TRBD2. Germline V CDR1 and CDR2: MDHEN, SYDVKM. V lost 3 bases to trimming and J lost 0 bases; unmatched junction nucleotides: 12. CDR3 size: 19 residues. CDR3 sequence reads: CASSFPGTSGFLVSYEQYF. The CDR3 nucleotides read TGTGCCAGCAGTTTCCCCGGGACTAGCGGGTTCCTGGTCTCCTACGAGCAGTACTTC.

The V call is TRBV7-2, the J call TRBJ1-1; D ambiguous. The CDR3 extends over 11 amino acids. Trimming removed 0 bases at V and 7 bases at J, with 3 bases between. Germline CDR1 and CDR2: SGHTA and FQGNSA. CDR3 sequence: CASSLAVEAFF. DNA of the CDR3: TGTGCCAGCAGCTTAGCAGTTGAAGCTTTCTTT. The full variable domain, rest sourced from reference TRBV7-2 and TRBJ1-1, is GAGVSQSPSNKVTEKGKDVELRCDPISGHTALYWYRQSLGQGLEFLIYFQGNSAPDKSGLPSDRFSAERTGGSVSTLTIQRTQQEDSAVYLCASSLAVEAFFGQGTRLTVV.

The chain has TRBV7-6 and TRBJ1-1, with 8 bases fitting TRBD1. CDR1 is SGHVS and CDR2 is FNYEAQ in the germline V gene. Germline trimming cut 5 bases from V and 2 bases from J; bases unmatched to any gene: 7. The CDR3 loop spans 15 amino acids. The CDR3 coding sequence is TGTGCCAGCAGCGAGCAAACAGGGGGAAACACTGAAGCTTTCTTT. Translation: CASSEQTGGNTEAFF.

This clone was counted once. This rearrangement joins TRBV19 to TRBJ2-1, with D possibly TRBD1 on 6 matching bases. Germline assignment: CDR1 LNHDA and CDR2 SQIVND (reference sequence). CDR3 length equals 18 residues. Trimming took off 11 bases at V and 3 bases at J, with 29 bases between the two ends. CDR3 sequence: CARRSRETGTTLYNEQFF. In nucleotides, the CDR3 is TGTGCCCGAAGAAGCAGGGAGACCGGGACAACCCTCTACAATGAGCAGTTCTTC.

The chain carries TRBV28 and TRBJ2-4; D possibly corresponds to TRBD2 (6 bases). V gave up 2 bases and J gave up 8 bases, with 13 bases separating them. This CDR3 has 14 residues. CDR1 MDHEN and CDR2 SYDVKM come from the germline V gene. The CDR3: CASSLARRDDIQYF. The CDR3 DNA reads TGTGCCAGCAGTTTAGCTCGGCGGGACGACATTCAGTACTTC.

The CDR3, as DNA: TGTGCCAGCAGCCCTCAATTGCCGAACATTCAGTACTTC. Its protein product is CASSPQLPNIQYF. This chain uses TRBV6-5 with TRBJ2-4; D is unresolved. The CDR3 is made up of 13 amino acids. V lost 6 bases to trimming and J lost 7 bases, with 13 bases between them. Germline CDR1 and CDR2: MNHEY and SVGAGI.

The chain joins TRBV28 to TRBJ1-5, with unresolved D. V dropped 5 bases and J dropped 11 bases, with 10 bases sitting between them. CDR3 size: 11 residues. Per the germline V gene, CDR1 is MDHEN and CDR2 is SYDVKM. CDR3 protein: CASSGRIAQHF. The CDR3 nucleotides read TGTGCCAGCAGTGGCCGTATAGCCCAGCATTTT.

V usage is TRBV11-1 and J usage is TRBJ1-4; D not resolved. Germline values: CDR1 SGHAT, CDR2 FQDESV (reference sequence). V lost 9 bases, J lost 2 bases, and 10 bases lay in between. CDR3 length: 13 amino acids. The CDR3 loop reads CARTLGTNEKLFF. In DNA form, the CDR3 reads TGTGCCAGGACCCTAGGGACTAATGAAAAACTGTTTTTT.

The chain links TRBV10-3 to TRBJ2-5; 15 nucleotides align to TRBD2. The J call may be in error: the DNA end matches TRBJ2-7 better. The CDR3 has 17 residues. In germline, CDR1 is ENHRY, CDR2 SYGVKD. CDR3 residues: CAISDLTGTSGRSEQYF. In DNA, the CDR3 is TGTGCCATCAGTGACTTAACCGGGACTAGCGGGAGGTCCGAGCAGTACTTC.

This clone was counted only a few times. This chain uses TRBV10-3 with TRBJ1-2; D not certain. This CDR3 region has 13 residues. V gave up 7 bases and J gave up 2 bases, with 11 bases separating them. Germline V gives CDR1 ENHRY, CDR2 SYGVKD. CDR3 protein: CAITDPGNYGYTF. In nucleotides, the CDR3 is TGTGCCATCACCGACCCTGGGAACTATGGCTACACCTTC.

The rearrangement uses TRBV7-2 and TRBJ2-5, with a tentative D call TRBD2 (5 bases). The CDR3 is made up of 13 amino acids. Looked up from germline, CDR1 is SGHTA and CDR2 is FQGNSA. With 4 bases removed from V and 12 bases from J, the gap between germline ends came to 18 bases. The DNA of the CDR3 is TGTGCCAGCAGCTCCCGAACCGGGAAACCAGAGTACTTC. Protein product: CASSSRTGKPEYF.

This rearrangement joins TRBV7-9 to TRBJ2-1, with TRBD1 as a possible D gene (6 bases). Trimming left V 5 bases short and J 7 bases short, with 15 bases between. This CDR3 is 14 amino acids long. CDR1 and CDR2 from the germline V gene are SEHNR and FQNEAQ (reference sequence). CDR3 sequence (DNA): TGTGCCAGCAGCATTTCGGGACAACTTAATGAGCAGTTCTTC. Residues: CASSISGQLNEQFF.

This clone was counted a few times. The rearrangement joins TRBV2 to TRBJ2-4, with D uncertain. Germline V gives CDR1 SNHLY, CDR2 FYNNEI. CDR3 length: 15 residues. The V gene lost 2 bases and the J gene lost 6 bases, with 14 bases spanning the gap. The CDR3 DNA sequence: TGTGCCAGCAGTGAAACAGCAGTGGGCGGAAACATTCAGTACTTC. This translates into CASSETAVGGNIQYF.

In its sample, this clone was seen once. The chain employs TRBV14 and TRBJ1-2; 7 bases align to TRBD1. This CDR3 has 14 residues. V gave up 6 bases and J gave up 2 bases; unmatched junction bases: 6. Germline CDR1 and CDR2: SGHDN and FVKESK. CDR3 residues: CASSPWTGNYGYTF. The CDR3 bases are TGTGCCAGCAGTCCATGGACAGGAAACTATGGCTACACCTTC.

The chain employs TRBV6-1 and TRBJ1-5; possibly TRBD1 for D (6 bases). Germline CDR1 MNHNS, CDR2 SASEGT. V shed 11 bases and J shed 7 bases, with 21 bases lying between them. This CDR3 spans 14 amino acids. The CDR3 spells CAVDGGQVTQPQHF. CDR3 DNA: TGTGCCGTTGATGGGGGGCAGGTTACCCAGCCCCAGCATTTT.

J is TRBJ2-5 and V is TRBV19, with 8 nucleotides matching TRBD1. The germline V gene has CDR1 LNHDA and CDR2 SQIVND (reference sequence). The V gene end was trimmed by 7 bases and the J gene end by 2 bases; junction bases not matched to a gene: 6. This CDR3 has 14 residues. CDR3 region: CASIGTGHQETQYF. In DNA form, the CDR3 reads TGTGCCAGTATCGGGACAGGCCATCAAGAGACCCAGTACTTC.

This chain connects TRBV6-6 to TRBJ2-3; D might be TRBD1 or TRBD2, each matching 5 bases. Trimming shortened V by 2 bases and J by 5 bases, and 11 bases separated the two germline ends. The CDR3 has 14 residues. Germline-derived CDR1 and CDR2 are MNHNY and SVGAGI (reference sequence). CDR3 protein: CASSYNRDGDTQYF. As DNA, the CDR3 is TGTGCCAGCAGTTACAACCGGGACGGAGATACGCAGTATTTT.

This chain joins TRBV5-4 and TRBJ1-1, with 7 bases aligning to TRBD1. The junction had 8 bases not matched to a gene; V was cut back by 4 bases and J by 2 bases. Germline CDR1 reads SGHNT; CDR2 reads YYREEE (reference sequence). The CDR3 loop spans 15 amino acids. CDR3 nucleotide sequence: TGTGCCAGCAGCGTCACTACAGGGGCTAACACTGAAGCTTTCTTT. Translation: CASSVTTGANTEAFF.

The chain links TRBV19 to TRBJ2-7; TRBD2 matches 13 bases. Per the germline V gene, CDR1 is LNHDA and CDR2 is SQIVND (reference sequence). This CDR3 region has 16 residues. V gave up 6 bases and J gave up 2 bases; unmatched junction bases: 7. The CDR3 loop is CASRDEGTSGTYEQYF. CDR3 coding DNA: TGTGCCAGTAGGGACGAGGGGACTAGCGGGACCTACGAGCAGTACTTC.

CDR3 sequence: CSASGTGELFF. In DNA form, the CDR3 reads TGCAGTGCCTCCGGCACCGGGGAGCTGTTTTTT. The V gene is TRBV20-1, the J gene TRBJ2-2, with D unclear. With 6 bases removed from V and 4 bases from J, the gap between germline ends came to 6 bases. This CDR3 region has 11 residues. The V gene's germline CDR1 is DFQATT and CDR2 SNEGSKA (reference sequence).

This clone occurred once. The rearrangement uses TRBV18 and TRBJ2-5; 10 bases line up with TRBD2. J gave up 2 bases and V 0 bases, and 6 bases lay outside the gene matches. This CDR3 is built from 17 residues. Germline values: CDR1 KGHSH, CDR2 LQKENI. As DNA, the CDR3 is TGTGCCAGCTCACCACCGCGGGGACTAGCGAATCAAGAGACCCAGTACTTC. Translated: CASSPPRGLANQETQYF.

This clone was seen once. J is TRBJ1-1 and V is TRBV7-9; D remains ambiguous. This CDR3 comprises 14 residues. From germline, CDR1 is SEHNR and CDR2 FQNEAQ (reference sequence). Trimming stripped 1 base from V and 4 bases from J, with 10 bases between. The CDR3 loop is CASSLDWEITEAFF. In DNA form, the CDR3 reads TGTGCCAGCAGCTTAGATTGGGAGATCACTGAAGCTTTCTTT.

The rearrangement joins TRBV4-1 to TRBJ2-2; 11 bases line up with TRBD2. The junction had 7 bases not matched to a gene; V was cut back by 0 bases and J by 4 bases. Germline V gene lookup returns CDR1 MGHRA and CDR2 YSYEKL. CDR3 length equals 18 residues. The CDR3 region has the DNA TGCGCCAGCAGCCAAGAGCTAGCGGGAGGATCGAGCACCGGGGAGCTGTTTTTT. Encoded protein: CASSQELAGGSSTGELFF.

This clone occurred once. The chain carries TRBV7-6 and TRBJ2-1, with 12 bases lining up with TRBD2. The germline V gene encodes CDR1 SGHVS and CDR2 FNYEAQ. Trimming at V came to 5 bases and at J to 4 bases, leaving 3 bases not matched to a gene. CDR3 size: 15 residues. DNA for the CDR3: TGTGCCAGCAGCCCGACTAGCGGGAGTTACAATGAGCAGTTCTTC. Protein: CASSPTSGSYNEQFF.

The chain employs TRBV27 and TRBJ2-7; 8 bases are a match to TRBD1. Per germline, CDR1 MNHEY and CDR2 SMNVEV (reference sequence). Germline trimming cut 3 bases from V and 6 bases from J; bases unmatched to any gene: 7. This CDR3 has 14 residues. This CDR3 is CASSFVGTGTEQYF. The CDR3 coding sequence is TGTGCCAGCAGTTTTGTCGGGACAGGAACCGAGCAGTACTTC.

The rearrangement uses TRBV27 and TRBJ2-2; D is possibly TRBD1 (6 bases). Germline CDR1 and CDR2: MNHEY and SMNVEV (reference sequence). The V and J ends lost 4 bases and 1 base respectively, with 7 bases between them. The CDR3 covers 14 residues. Here the CDR3 reads CASSSGQNTGELFF. The CDR3 nucleotides read TGTGCCAGCAGTTCGGGACAGAACACCGGGGAGCTGTTTTTT.

The chain couples TRBV11-2 to TRBJ2-7; no definite D call. The V gene lost 1 base and the J gene lost 5 bases, with 15 bases spanning the gap. CDR1 is SGHAT and CDR2 is FQNNGV in the germline V gene. The CDR3 runs 15 residues. The CDR3 sequence is CASSLGAITTHEQYF. The CDR3 nucleotides are TGTGCCAGCAGCTTAGGGGCCATTACCACCCACGAGCAGTACTTC.